This TCR beta chain came from a study of T cells after yellow fever vaccination. Via MiXCR, TCRdb re-called the 5' RACE reads, giving one row per CDR3 protein. Among some 170,000 distinct CDR3 sequences listed, around 9% were seen once. Per the germline V gene, CDR1 is SGHDN and CDR2 is FVKESK. V lost 1 base and J 4 bases, leaving 7 bases between the germline ends. The CDR3 totals 13 residues. The origin of this receptor is a man between 18 and 29 years old who received the YFV17D yellow fever vaccine. The chain links TRBV14 to TRBJ1-1; D is uncertain. The source material was CD8+ T cells sorted from PBMCs, sampled 45 days after the yellow fever booster vaccination. The CDR3 spells CASSQVATTEAFF. CDR3 bases: TGTGCCAGCAGCCAAGTTGCTACCACTGAAGCTTTCTTT.